This T cell receptor beta chain was sequenced during a study of cytomegalovirus exposure and HLA in healthy donors. Sequencing used immunoSEQ multiplex PCR; TCRdb keeps in-frame clones, though not all of them. The sample carries 160,000 or so clones, around 82% recorded once. V dropped 5 bases and J dropped 11 bases, with 15 bases sitting between them. Looked up from germline, CDR1 is SGHVS and CDR2 is FNYEAQ. CDR3 length equals 12 residues. J is TRBJ1-1 and V is TRBV7-6, with unresolved D. The sequenced sample consisted of PBMCs. This clonotype originated in a man aged 25-45 years in good health and CMV-seropositive. CDR3 bases: TGTGCCAGCAGCCCTTACCGTGCCAGGGCTTTCTTT. Its translation: CASSPYRARAFF. The full variable domain, with the rest looked up from reference TRBV7-6 and TRBJ1-1, is GAGVSQSPRYKVTKRGQDVALRCDPISGHVSLYWYRQALGQGPEFLTYFNYEAQQDKSGLPNDRFSAERPEGSISTLTIQRTEQRDSAMYRCASSPYRARAFFGQGTRLTVV.